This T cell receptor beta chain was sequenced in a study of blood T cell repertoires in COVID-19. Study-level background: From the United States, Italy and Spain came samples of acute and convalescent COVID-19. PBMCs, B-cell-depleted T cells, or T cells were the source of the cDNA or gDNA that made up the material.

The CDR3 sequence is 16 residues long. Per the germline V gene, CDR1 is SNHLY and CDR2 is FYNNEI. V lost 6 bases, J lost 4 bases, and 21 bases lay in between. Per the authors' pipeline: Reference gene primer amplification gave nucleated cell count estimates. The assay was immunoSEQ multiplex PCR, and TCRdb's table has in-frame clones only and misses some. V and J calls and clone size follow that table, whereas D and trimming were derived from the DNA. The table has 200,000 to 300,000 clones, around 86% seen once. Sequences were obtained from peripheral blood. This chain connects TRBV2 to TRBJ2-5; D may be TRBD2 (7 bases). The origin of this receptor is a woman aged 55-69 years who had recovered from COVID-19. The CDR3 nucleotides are TGTGCCAGCAGCTCAGGGATAGGGGGGGCTGGAGAGACCCAGTACTTC. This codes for CASSSGIGGAGETQYF.